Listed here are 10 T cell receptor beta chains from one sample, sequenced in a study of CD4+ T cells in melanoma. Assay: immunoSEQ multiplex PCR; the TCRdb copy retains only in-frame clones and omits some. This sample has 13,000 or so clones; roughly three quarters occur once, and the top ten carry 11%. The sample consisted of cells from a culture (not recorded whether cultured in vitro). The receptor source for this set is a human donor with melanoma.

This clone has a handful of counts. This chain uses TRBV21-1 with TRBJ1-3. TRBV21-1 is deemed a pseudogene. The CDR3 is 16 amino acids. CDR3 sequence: CALNSGPGAPGNTIYF. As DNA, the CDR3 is TGTGCCCTCAATTCCGGCCCGGGGGCACCTGGAAACACCATATATTTT.

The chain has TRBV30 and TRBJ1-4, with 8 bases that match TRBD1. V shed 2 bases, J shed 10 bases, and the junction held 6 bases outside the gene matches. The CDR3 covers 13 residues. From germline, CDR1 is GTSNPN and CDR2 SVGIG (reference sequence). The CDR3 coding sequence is TGTGCCTGGAGTACAGTAACAGGGGGAAAACTGTTTTTT. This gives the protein CAWSTVTGGKLFF.

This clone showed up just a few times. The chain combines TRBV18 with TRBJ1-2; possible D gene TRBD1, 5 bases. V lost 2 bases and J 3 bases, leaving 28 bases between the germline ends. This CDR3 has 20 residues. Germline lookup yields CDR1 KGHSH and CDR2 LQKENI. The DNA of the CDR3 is TGTGCCAGCTCACCAGTAGTAAACGCAGGGCGCCCTACCTCCTACTATGGCTACACCTTC. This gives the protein CASSPVVNAGRPTSYYGYTF.

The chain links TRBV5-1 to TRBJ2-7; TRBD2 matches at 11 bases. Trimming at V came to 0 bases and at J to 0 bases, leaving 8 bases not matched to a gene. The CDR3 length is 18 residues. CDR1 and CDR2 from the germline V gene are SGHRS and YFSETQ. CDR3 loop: CASSLARTSGGSSYEQYF. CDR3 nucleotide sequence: TGCGCCAGCAGCTTGGCCCGAACTAGCGGGGGTAGCTCCTACGAGCAGTACTTC.

The CDR3 DNA reads TGTGCCTGGACCTACCCGACAGGGCGTACCTACGAGCAGTACTTC. Its protein is CAWTYPTGRTYEQYF. The chain joins TRBV30 to TRBJ2-7, with TRBD1 identical over 7 bases. The V and J ends lost 4 bases and 2 bases, in that order; junction bases with no gene match: 11. Per germline, CDR1 GTSNPN and CDR2 SVGIG (reference sequence). The CDR3 loop spans 15 amino acids.

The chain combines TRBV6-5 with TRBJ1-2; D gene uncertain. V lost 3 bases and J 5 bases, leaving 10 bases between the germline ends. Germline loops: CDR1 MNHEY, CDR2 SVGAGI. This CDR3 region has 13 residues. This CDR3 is CASSYTGLYGYTF. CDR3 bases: TGTGCCAGCAGTTATACCGGGTTATATGGCTACACCTTC.

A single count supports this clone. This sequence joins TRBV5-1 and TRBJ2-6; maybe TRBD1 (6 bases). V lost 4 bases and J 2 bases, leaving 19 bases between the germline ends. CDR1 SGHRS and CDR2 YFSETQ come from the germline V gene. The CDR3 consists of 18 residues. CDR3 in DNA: TGCGCCAGCAGCCCCCCGAGAGGGGGTGAGGCTGGGGCCAACGTCCTGACTTTC. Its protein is CASSPPRGGEAGANVLTF.

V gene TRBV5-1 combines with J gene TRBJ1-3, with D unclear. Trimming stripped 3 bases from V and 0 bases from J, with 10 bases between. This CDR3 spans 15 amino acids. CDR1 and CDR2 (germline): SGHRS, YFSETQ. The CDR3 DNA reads TGCGCCAGCAGCTCCGACCCCTTCTCTGGAAACACCATATATTTT. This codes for CASSSDPFSGNTIYF.

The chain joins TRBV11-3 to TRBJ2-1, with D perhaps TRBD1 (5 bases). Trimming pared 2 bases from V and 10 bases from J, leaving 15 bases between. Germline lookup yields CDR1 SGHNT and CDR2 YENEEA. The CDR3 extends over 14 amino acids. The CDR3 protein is CASSLRSRAWEQFF. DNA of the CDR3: TGTGCCAGCAGCTTACGTTCCAGGGCATGGGAGCAGTTCTTC.

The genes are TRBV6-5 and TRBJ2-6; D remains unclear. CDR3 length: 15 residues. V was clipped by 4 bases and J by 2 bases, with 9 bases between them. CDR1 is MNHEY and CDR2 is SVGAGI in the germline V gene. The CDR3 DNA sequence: TGTGCCAGCAGTTTATCGGGCCCTGGGGCCAACGTCCTGACTTTC. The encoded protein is CASSLSGPGANVLTF.